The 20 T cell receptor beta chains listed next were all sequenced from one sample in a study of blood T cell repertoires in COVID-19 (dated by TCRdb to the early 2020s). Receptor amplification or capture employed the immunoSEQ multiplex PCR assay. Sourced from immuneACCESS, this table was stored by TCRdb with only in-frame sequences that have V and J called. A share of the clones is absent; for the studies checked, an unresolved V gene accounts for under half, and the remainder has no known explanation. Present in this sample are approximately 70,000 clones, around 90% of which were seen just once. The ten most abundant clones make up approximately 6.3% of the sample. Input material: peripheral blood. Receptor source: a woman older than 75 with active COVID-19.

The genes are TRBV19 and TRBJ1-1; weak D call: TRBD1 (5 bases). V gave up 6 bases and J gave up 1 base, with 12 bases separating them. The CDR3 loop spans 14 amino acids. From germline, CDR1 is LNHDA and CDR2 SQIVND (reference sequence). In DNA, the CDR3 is TGTGCCAGTAGACTGGACAAAGCGAACACTGAAGCTTTCTTT. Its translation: CASRLDKANTEAFF.

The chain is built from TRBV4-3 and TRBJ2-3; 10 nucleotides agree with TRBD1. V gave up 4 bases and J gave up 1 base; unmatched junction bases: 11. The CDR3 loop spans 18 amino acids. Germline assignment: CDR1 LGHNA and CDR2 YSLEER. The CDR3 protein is CASSLLLPGTGGTDTQYF. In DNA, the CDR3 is TGCGCCAGCAGCCTCCTCCTCCCTGGGACAGGGGGCACAGATACGCAGTATTTT.

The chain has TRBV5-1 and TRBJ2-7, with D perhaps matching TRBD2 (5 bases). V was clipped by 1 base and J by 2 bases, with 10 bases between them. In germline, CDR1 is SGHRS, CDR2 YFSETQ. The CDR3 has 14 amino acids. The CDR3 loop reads CASSLSAGPYEQYF. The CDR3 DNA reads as TGCGCCAGCAGCTTGTCGGCGGGCCCCTACGAGCAGTACTTC. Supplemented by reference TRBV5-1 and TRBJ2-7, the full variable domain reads KAGVTQTPRYLIKTRGQQVTLSCSPISGHRSVSWYQQTPGQGLQFLFEYFSETQRNKGNFPGRFSGRQFSNSRSEMNVSTLELGDSALYLCASSLSAGPYEQYFGPGTRLTVT.

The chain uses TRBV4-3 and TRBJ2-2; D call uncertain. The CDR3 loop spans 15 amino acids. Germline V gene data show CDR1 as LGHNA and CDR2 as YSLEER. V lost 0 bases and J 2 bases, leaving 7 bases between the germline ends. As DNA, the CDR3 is TGCGCCAGCAGCCAAGACAGGCCCAACACCGGGGAGCTGTTTTTT. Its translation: CASSQDRPNTGELFF.

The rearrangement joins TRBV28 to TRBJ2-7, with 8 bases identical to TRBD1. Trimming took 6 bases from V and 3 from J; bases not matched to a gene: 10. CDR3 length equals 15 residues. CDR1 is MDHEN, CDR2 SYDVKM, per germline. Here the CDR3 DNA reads TGTGCCAGCAGCACCTCCCCAGGGGGCTTCTACGAGCAGTACTTC. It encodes CASSTSPGGFYEQYF.

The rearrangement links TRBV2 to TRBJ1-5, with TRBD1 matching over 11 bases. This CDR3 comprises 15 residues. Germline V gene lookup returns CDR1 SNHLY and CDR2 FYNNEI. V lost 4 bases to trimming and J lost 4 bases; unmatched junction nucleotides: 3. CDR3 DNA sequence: TGTGCCAGCAGTGTTAGGGACAGGGGGAATCAGCCCCAGCATTTT. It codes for CASSVRDRGNQPQHF.

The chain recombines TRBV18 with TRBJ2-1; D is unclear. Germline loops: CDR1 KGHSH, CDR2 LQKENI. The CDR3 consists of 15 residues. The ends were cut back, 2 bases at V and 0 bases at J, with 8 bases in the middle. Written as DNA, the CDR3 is TGTGCCAGCTCACCATCCTACAGCTCCTACAATGAGCAGTTCTTC. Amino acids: CASSPSYSSYNEQFF.

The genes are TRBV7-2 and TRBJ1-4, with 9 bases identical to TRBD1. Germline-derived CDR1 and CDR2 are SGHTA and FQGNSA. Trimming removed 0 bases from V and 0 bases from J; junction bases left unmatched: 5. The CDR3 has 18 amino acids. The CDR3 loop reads CASSLAGQGGSTNEKLFF. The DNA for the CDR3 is TGTGCCAGCAGCTTAGCGGGACAGGGAGGTTCAACTAATGAAAAACTGTTTTTT.

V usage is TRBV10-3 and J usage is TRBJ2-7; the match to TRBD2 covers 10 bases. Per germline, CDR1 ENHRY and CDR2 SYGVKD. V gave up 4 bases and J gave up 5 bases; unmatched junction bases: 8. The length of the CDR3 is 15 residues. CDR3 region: CAISASSGSADEQYF. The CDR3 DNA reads TGTGCCATCAGTGCCTCTAGCGGGAGTGCCGACGAGCAGTACTTC.

Here the CDR3 reads CASSLAGRGRAYEQYF. The CDR3 region has the DNA TGTGCCAGCAGCTTAGCGGGCAGGGGAAGGGCCTACGAGCAGTACTTC. The chain combines TRBV7-2 with TRBJ2-7, with TRBD1 as a possible D gene (6 bases). The CDR3 is made up of 16 amino acids. From germline, CDR1 is SGHTA and CDR2 FQGNSA. The V and J ends lost 0 bases and 2 bases respectively, with 14 bases between them.

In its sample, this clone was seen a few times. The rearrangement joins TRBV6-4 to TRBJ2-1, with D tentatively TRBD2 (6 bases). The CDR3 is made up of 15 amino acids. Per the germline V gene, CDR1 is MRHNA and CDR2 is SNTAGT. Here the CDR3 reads CAPGGGRLPYNEQFF. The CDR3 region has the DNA TGTGCGCCCGGAGGAGGGAGACTCCCCTACAATGAGCAGTTCTTC.

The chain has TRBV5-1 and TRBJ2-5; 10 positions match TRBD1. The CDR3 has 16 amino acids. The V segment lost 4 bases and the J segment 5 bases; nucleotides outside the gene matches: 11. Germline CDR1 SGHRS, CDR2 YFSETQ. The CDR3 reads CASSTRDRGDRETQYF. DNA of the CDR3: TGCGCCAGCAGCACCCGGGACAGGGGCGACAGGGAGACCCAGTACTTC.

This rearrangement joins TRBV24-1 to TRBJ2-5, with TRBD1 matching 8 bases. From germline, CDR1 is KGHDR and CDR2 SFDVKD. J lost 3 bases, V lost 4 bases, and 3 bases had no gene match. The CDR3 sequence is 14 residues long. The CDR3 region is CATSDLGQEETQYF. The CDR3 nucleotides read TGTGCCACCAGTGACCTGGGACAGGAAGAGACCCAGTACTTC.

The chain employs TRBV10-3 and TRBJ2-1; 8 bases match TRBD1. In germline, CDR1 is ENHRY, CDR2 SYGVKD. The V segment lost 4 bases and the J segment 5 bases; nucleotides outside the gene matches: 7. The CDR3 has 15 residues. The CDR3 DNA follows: TGTGCCATCAGTGCCTTCCAGGGGGCGGACAATGAGCAGTTCTTC. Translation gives CAISAFQGADNEQFF.

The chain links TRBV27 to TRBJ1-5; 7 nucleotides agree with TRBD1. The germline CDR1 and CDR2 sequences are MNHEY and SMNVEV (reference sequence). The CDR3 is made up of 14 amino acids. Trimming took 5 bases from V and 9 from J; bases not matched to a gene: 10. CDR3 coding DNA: TGTGCCAGCAGTCCAGGGACAGCCGATTCGCCCCAGCATTTT. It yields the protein CASSPGTADSPQHF.

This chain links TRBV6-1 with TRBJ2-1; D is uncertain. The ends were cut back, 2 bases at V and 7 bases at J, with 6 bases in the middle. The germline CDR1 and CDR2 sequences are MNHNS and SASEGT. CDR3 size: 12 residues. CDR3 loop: CASSEQWNEQFF. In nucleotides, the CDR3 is TGTGCCAGCAGTGAACAGTGGAATGAGCAGTTCTTC.

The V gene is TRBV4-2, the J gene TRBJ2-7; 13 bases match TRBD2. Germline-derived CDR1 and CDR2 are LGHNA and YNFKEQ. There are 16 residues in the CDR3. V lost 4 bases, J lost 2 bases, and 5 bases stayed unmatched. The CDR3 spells CASSPEGLAGAYEQYF. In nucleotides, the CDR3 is TGTGCCAGCAGCCCAGAAGGACTAGCGGGAGCCTACGAGCAGTACTTC.

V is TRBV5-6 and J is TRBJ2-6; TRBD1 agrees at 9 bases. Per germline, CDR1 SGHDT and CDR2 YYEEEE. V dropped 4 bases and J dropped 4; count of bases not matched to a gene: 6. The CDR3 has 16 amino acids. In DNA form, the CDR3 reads TGTGCCAGCAGCGCAGGGACAGGGTTCGGGGCCAACGTCCTGACTTTC. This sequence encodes CASSAGTGFGANVLTF. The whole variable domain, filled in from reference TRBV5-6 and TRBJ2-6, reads DAGVTQSPTHLIKTRGQQVTLRCSPKSGHDTVSWYQQALGQGPQFIFQYYEEEERQRGNFPDRFSGHQFPNYSSELNVNALLLGDSALYLCASSAGTGFGANVLTFGAGSRLTVL.

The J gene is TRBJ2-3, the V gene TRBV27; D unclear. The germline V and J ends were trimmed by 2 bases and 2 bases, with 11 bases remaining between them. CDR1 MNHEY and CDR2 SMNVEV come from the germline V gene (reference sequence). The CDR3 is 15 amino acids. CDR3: CASSLPPGHTDTQYF. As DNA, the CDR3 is TGTGCCAGCAGTTTACCCCCTGGGCACACAGATACGCAGTATTTT.

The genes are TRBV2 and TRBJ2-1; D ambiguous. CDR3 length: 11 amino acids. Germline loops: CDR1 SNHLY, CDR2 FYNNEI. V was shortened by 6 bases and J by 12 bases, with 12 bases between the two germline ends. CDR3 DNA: TGTGCCAGCAGCCCCGTCCGAGGGCAGTTCTTC. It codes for CASSPVRGQFF.